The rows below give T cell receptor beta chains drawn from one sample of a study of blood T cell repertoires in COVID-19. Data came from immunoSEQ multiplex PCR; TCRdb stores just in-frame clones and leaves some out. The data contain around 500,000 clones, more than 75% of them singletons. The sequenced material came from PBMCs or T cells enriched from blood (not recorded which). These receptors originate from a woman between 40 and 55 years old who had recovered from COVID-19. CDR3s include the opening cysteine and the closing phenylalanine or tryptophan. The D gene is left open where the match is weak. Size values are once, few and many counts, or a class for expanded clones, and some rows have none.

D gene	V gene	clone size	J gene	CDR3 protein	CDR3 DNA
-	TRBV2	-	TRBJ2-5	CASSEAPGEETQYF	TGTGCCAGCAGTGAAGCACCCGGGGAAGAGACCCAGTACTTC
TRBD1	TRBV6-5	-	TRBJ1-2	CASSHRDREGGYTF	TGTGCCAGCAGCCACCGGGACAGGGAAGGTGGCTACACCTTC
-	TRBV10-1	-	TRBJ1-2	CASSDHSLYGYTF	TGCGCCAGCAGTGATCACAGTCTCTATGGCTACACCTTC
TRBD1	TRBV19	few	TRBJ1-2	CASSINRGRMSGYTF	TGTGCCAGTAGTATAAACAGGGGGCGCATGTCTGGCTACACCTTC
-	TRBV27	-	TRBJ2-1	CASSLSSGAYNEQFF	TGTGCCAGCAGTTTATCTAGCGGAGCCTACAATGAGCAGTTCTTC
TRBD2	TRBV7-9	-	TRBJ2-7	CASRKDLTSGSYEQYF	TGTGCCAGCCGGAAGGACCTGACTAGCGGGTCCTACGAGCAGTACTTC
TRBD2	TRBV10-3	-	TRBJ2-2	CAISRLAGGTNTGELFF	TGTGCCATCAGCCGACTAGCGGGAGGGACTAACACCGGGGAGCTGTTTTTT
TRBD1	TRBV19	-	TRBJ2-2	CASSTKGADTGELFF	TGTGCCAGTAGTACGAAGGGGGCGGACACCGGGGAGCTGTTTTTT
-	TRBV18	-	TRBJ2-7	CASSPNFERNSYEQYF	TGTGCCAGCTCACCAAATTTCGAGCGGAACTCCTACGAGCAGTACTTC
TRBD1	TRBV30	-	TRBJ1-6	CAWSVQGTGGYNSPLHF	TGTGCCTGGAGTGTACAGGGGACAGGGGGCTATAATTCACCCCTCCACTTT
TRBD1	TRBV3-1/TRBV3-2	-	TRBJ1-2	CASSHVRIQGARKGYTF	TGTGCCAGCAGCCATGTGAGGATACAGGGGGCGCGAAAAGGCTACACCTTC
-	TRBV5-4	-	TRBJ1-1	CASSPPVGDTEAFF	TGTGCCAGCAGCCCTCCCGTCGGGGACACTGAAGCTTTCTTT
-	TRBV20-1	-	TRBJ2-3	CSVAPTDTQYF	TGCAGTGTAGCTCCCACAGATACGCAGTATTTT
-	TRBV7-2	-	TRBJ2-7	CASSLAEVSYEQYF	TGTGCCAGCAGCTTAGCGGAGGTCTCCTACGAGCAGTACTTC
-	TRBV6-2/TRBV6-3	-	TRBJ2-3	CASSYSIPAMGTDTQYF	TGTGCCAGCAGTTACTCGATCCCAGCGATGGGCACAGATACGCAGTATTTT
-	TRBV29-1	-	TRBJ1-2	CSVEGTALYGYTF	TGCAGCGTTGAAGGGACAGCCCTCTATGGCTACACCTTC
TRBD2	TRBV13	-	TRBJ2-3	CASSSGLPSGSTQYF	TGTGCCAGCAGCTCGGGGCTCCCAAGCGGGAGTACGCAGTATTTT
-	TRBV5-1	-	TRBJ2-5	CASSLEGGSQETQYF	TGCGCCAGCAGCTTGGAGGGCGGGTCGCAAGAGACCCAGTACTTC
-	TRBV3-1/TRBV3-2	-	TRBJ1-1	CASSQERQNTEAFF	TGTGCCAGCAGCCAAGAGCGGCAGAACACTGAAGCTTTCTTT
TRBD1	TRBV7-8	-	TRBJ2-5	CASSVIPGQARGETQYF	TGTGCCAGCAGCGTTATACCGGGACAGGCCAGGGGAGAGACCCAGTACTTC
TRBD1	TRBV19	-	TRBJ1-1	CASSIYPRTGNMNTEAFF	TGTGCCAGTAGTATTTACCCTCGGACAGGGAACATGAACACTGAAGCTTTCTTT
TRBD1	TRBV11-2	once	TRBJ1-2	CASSSRGQGGGYTF	TGTGCCAGCAGCTCCCGGGGACAGGGAGGCGGCTACACCTTC
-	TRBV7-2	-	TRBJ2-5	CASSLEASRETQYF	TGTGCCAGCAGCTTAGAGGCTAGTCGAGAGACCCAGTACTTC
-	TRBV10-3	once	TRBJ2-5	CAISESRVSDQETQYF	TGTGCCATCAGTGAGTCGCGGGTTTCGGACCAAGAGACCCAGTACTTC
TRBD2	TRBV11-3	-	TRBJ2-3	CASSLGVTSLSDTQYF	TGTGCCAGCAGCTTAGGGGTGACTAGCCTCTCAGATACGCAGTATTTT
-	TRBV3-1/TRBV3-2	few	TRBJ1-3	CASTYGHRSGNTIYF	TGTGCCAGCACCTACGGACACCGCTCTGGAAACACCATATATTTT
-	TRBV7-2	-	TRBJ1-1	CASSYLGGGNTEAFF	TGTGCCAGCAGCTATTTGGGGGGGGGAAACACTGAAGCTTTCTTT
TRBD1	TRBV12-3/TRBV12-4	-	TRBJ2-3	CASSDRADTQYF	TGTGCCAGCAGTGACAGGGCAGATACGCAGTATTTT
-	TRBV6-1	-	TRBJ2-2	CASSEGDTTGELFF	TGTGCCAGCAGTGAAGGGGACACGACCGGGGAGCTGTTTTTT
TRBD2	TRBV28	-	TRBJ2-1	CASSLLAVSYNEQFF	TGTGCCAGCAGTTTACTAGCGGTATCCTACAATGAGCAGTTCTTC
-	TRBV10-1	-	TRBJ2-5	CASSGRTRQETQYF	TGCGCCAGCAGCGGTAGGACTCGACAAGAGACCCAGTACTTC